What follows are 9 T cell receptor beta chains derived from one specimen sequenced in a study of shared clonotypes between healthy human individuals. Here immunoSEQ multiplex PCR was the method, and the copy in TCRdb shows in-frame clones only, minus some. The table has about 480,000 clones, roughly 78% seen once; the top ten hold around 13%. Sequences were obtained from PBMCs. The receptors here all came from a woman between 40 and 55 years old in good health. Some clones in this sample may be carry-over from other donors' samples.

In nucleotides, the CDR3 is TGTGCCACCAGCAGAGATCCCGAGGCCTACAGCGGCTACACCTTC. Its protein is CATSRDPEAYSGYTF. The rearrangement joins TRBV15 to TRBJ1-2; no reliable D call. V lost 0 bases and J lost 8, with 16 bases in between. The V gene's germline CDR1 is LNHNV and CDR2 YYDKDF (reference sequence). The length of the CDR3 is 15 residues. The full variable domain, in which reference TRBV15 and TRBJ1-2 provide the parts outside the CDR3, is DAMVIQNPRYQVTQFGKPVTLSCSQTLNHNVMYWYQQKSSQAPKLLFHYYDKDFNNEADTPDNFQSRRPNTSFCFLDIRSPGLGDTAMYLCATSRDPEAYSGYTFGSGTRLTVV.

This clone was seen at least ten times. The CDR3 region is CASSEKGGSGSNEQFF. The CDR3 DNA is TGCGCCAGCAGTGAGAAGGGCGGGAGCGGGTCCAATGAGCAGTTCTTC. The rearrangement links TRBV10-1 to TRBJ2-1; 7 bases match TRBD2. The CDR3 totals 16 residues. CDR1 is WNHNN, CDR2 SYGVQD, per germline (reference sequence). Unmatched junction bases numbered 10, after V lost 2 bases and J lost 6 bases.

V is TRBV15 and J is TRBJ2-5; D not resolved. V was shortened by 0 bases and J by 4 bases, with 6 bases between the two germline ends. CDR3 length equals 13 residues. Germline V lookup: CDR1 LNHNV, CDR2 YYDKDF (reference sequence). CDR3 bases: TGTGCCACCAGCAGAGAAAACAGAGAGACCCAGTACTTC. Translated: CATSRENRETQYF. The variable domain in full, completed from reference TRBV15 and TRBJ2-5, reads DAMVIQNPRYQVTQFGKPVTLSCSQTLNHNVMYWYQQKSSQAPKLLFHYYDKDFNNEADTPDNFQSRRPNTSFCFLDIRSPGLGDTAMYLCATSRENRETQYFGPGTRLLVL.

The chain is built from TRBV28 and TRBJ1-3, with D perhaps matching TRBD1 (5 bases). The germline V gene encodes CDR1 MDHEN and CDR2 SYDVKM. CDR3 length: 15 amino acids. Trimming removed 1 base from V and 1 base from J, with 8 bases in between. The CDR3: CASSLYRLSGNTIYF. The CDR3 coding sequence is TGTGCCAGCAGTTTATACAGGTTGTCTGGAAACACCATATATTTT.

The chain has TRBV7-2 and TRBJ2-7, with 12 bases that match TRBD2. Germline values: CDR1 SGHTA, CDR2 FQGNSA. Trimming cost V 1 base and J 12 bases; bases outside gene matches: 4. There are 13 residues in the CDR3. CDR3 amino acids: CASSLDPSGRAYF. The CDR3 nucleotides read TGTGCCAGCAGCTTAGATCCTAGCGGGAGGGCGTACTTC. The variable domain in full, completed from reference TRBV7-2 and TRBJ2-7, reads GAGVSQSPSNKVTEKGKDVELRCDPISGHTALYWYRQSLGQGLEFLIYFQGNSAPDKSGLPSDRFSAERTGGSVSTLTIQRTQQEDSAVYLCASSLDPSGRAYFGPGTRLTVT.

The chain couples TRBV25-1 to TRBJ1-4, with D unresolved. Per the germline V gene, CDR1 is MGHDK and CDR2 is SYGVNS. V shed 0 bases and J shed 5 bases, with 10 bases lying between them. This CDR3 region has 15 residues. The CDR3 nucleotides are TGTGCCAGCAGTGAATACGGGCAGTCAAATGAAAAACTGTTTTTT. Its protein is CASSEYGQSNEKLFF.

The chain couples TRBV29-1 to TRBJ2-3, with TRBD2 identical over 7 bases. V lost 5 bases, J lost 2 bases, and 4 bases stayed unmatched. This CDR3 region has 13 residues. Germline V gives CDR1 SQVTM, CDR2 ANQGSEA. CDR3 protein: CSVRAGTTDTQYF. The CDR3 DNA reads TGCAGCGTTAGAGCGGGGACCACAGATACGCAGTATTTT.

The CDR3 loop reads CASSPLRGNTEAFF. In DNA, the CDR3 is TGTGCCAGCAGCCCCCTACGGGGGAACACTGAAGCTTTCTTT. The V call is TRBV11-2, the J call TRBJ1-1; D gene unclear. Germline CDR1 reads SGHAT; CDR2 reads FQNNGV. The V and J ends lost 5 bases and 1 base respectively, with 11 bases between them. CDR3 length equals 14 residues.

The rearrangement uses TRBV15 and TRBJ2-7; D tentatively reads TRBD1 or TRBD2 (5 bases each). Germline V gives CDR1 LNHNV, CDR2 YYDKDF (reference sequence). This CDR3 region has 18 residues. V dropped 1 base and J dropped 2 bases, with 21 bases sitting between them. CDR3 DNA: TGTGCCACCAGCAGAGTGAGAGGGATAATTAGGGGAACCTACGAGCAGTACTTC. Translating gives CATSRVRGIIRGTYEQYF.